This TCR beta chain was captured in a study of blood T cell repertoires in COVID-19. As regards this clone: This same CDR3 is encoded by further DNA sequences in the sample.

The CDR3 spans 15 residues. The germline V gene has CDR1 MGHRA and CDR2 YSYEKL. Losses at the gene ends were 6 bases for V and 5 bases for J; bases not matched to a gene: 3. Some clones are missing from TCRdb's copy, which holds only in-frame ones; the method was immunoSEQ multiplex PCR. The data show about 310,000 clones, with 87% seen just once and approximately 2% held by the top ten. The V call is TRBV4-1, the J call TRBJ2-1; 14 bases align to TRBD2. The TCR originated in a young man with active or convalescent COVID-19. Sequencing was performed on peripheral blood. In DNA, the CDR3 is TGCGCCAGCAGAGGGGGACTAGCGGGAGACAATGAGCAGTTCTTC. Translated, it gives CASRGGLAGDNEQFF.